Listed below are T cell receptor beta chains from one sample, sequenced in a study of blood T cell repertoires in COVID-19. Assay used: immunoSEQ multiplex PCR; TCRdb lists only in-frame clones, some missing. The sample has around 200,000 clones, 75% to 85% seen once; the top ten hold about 7%. Material for sequencing was PBMCs or T cells enriched from blood (not recorded which). These receptors all stem from a woman between 40 and 50 years old with acute COVID-19. Each CDR3 is given with its conserved first and last residue. A D gene is named only where the DNA matches it firmly. Size is stated for part of the rows, as once, few or many counts, or as a class when the clone is expanded.

TGTGCCAGCAGTTTTGATAGGGGCAATGAGCAGTTCTTC CASSFDRGNEQFF TRBJ2-1 TRBV2 - -
TGTGCCAGCAGCTCACAACCGGCGGCCGATAGCTCTGGAAACACCATATATTTT CASSSQPAADSSGNTIYF TRBJ1-3 TRBV7-2 - -
TGTGCCAGCACCCAGGGGGACAGGAGGGAGGCCCAGTACTTC CASTQGDRREAQYF TRBJ2-5 TRBV7-9 once TRBD1
TGTGCCAGCCGAAAAACACAGGGGTATAGCAATCAGCCCCAGCATTTT CASRKTQGYSNQPQHF TRBJ1-5 TRBV27 - TRBD1
TGTGCCAGCAGCCCTCCGGGGGGGAGGGATGAGCAGTTCTTC CASSPPGGRDEQFF TRBJ2-1 TRBV11-2 - TRBD2
TGTGCCAGCAGCTTGGTGGGCGTGGCAGGGGCGTACGAGCAGTACTTC CASSLVGVAGAYEQYF TRBJ2-7 TRBV5-4 - -
TGCGCCAGCAGCGTTACACAGGGTTCGAACACCGGGGAGCTGTTTTTT CASSVTQGSNTGELFF TRBJ2-2 TRBV5-1 - -
TGTGCCAGTAGTATGTCTGTTAGCTCTGGAAACACCATATATTTT CASSMSVSSGNTIYF TRBJ1-3 TRBV19 - -
TGTGCCAGCAGCCACAGGGGAGGCTACACCTTC CASSHRGGYTF TRBJ1-2 TRBV3-1/TRBV3-2 - -
TGCGCCAGCAGCCGGATTGAGGGGGTAGGGGACAATGAGCAGTTCTTC CASSRIEGVGDNEQFF TRBJ2-1 TRBV5-1 - -
TGTGCCAGCAGCTCCGGTAACAGGGGGCGAGGTGAAAAACTGTTTTTT CASSSGNRGRGEKLFF TRBJ1-4 TRBV11-2 once TRBD1
TGTGCCAGTACTAAGGGACTAGCGGGGGTAGAGACCCAGTACTTC CASTKGLAGVETQYF TRBJ2-5 TRBV19 - TRBD2
TGTGCCAGCAGTTATAGAGCAGCGGGGGGGCCACGAAACAAAAACAATGAGCAGTTCTTC CASSYRAAGGPRNKNNEQFF TRBJ2-1 TRBV6-9 - TRBD2
TGTGCCAGCAGCCTCGGACAGGGCTACACTGAAGCTTTCTTT CASSLGQGYTEAFF TRBJ1-1 TRBV27 - TRBD1
TGTGCCAGCAGCTTAAGCCTACTAGCGAACTCCTACAATGAGCAGTTCTTC CASSLSLLANSYNEQFF TRBJ2-1 TRBV11-2 - TRBD2
TGTGCCAGCAGTTTGGGTGGACAGGGGGCTTCGAGGACCTTC CASSLGGQGASRTF TRBJ1-2 TRBV6-4 once TRBD1
TGCAGCGTTGAAGACGGACAGGGGGCAAATGGCTACACCTTC CSVEDGQGANGYTF TRBJ1-2 TRBV29-1 - TRBD1
TGTGCCAGTAGTATAGGCGGGCGGCCGAACAATGAGCAGTTCTTC CASSIGGRPNNEQFF TRBJ2-1 TRBV19 - -
TGCGCCAGCAGCTTTGGGACAGGTAGAACAAGCCCTGAAGCTTTCTTT CASSFGTGRTSPEAFF TRBJ1-1 TRBV5-1 - TRBD1
TGTGCCAGCAGCTCCACAGGACAGGGGTCGGTTCGTTCACCCCTCCACTTT CASSSTGQGSVRSPLHF TRBJ1-6 TRBV11-3 - TRBD1
TGTGCCAGTAGTATAGCGACTATCTACAATGAGCAGTTCTTC CASSIATIYNEQFF TRBJ2-1 TRBV19 few -
TGTGCCAGCAGTCTTGACAGGTCCGGTTACTACGAGCAGTACTTC CASSLDRSGYYEQYF TRBJ2-7 TRBV27 once -
TGTGCCAGCAGTTCCCCCAGACTAGCGGGAGGCAGGACGACCGGGGAGCTGTTTTTT CASSSPRLAGGRTTGELFF TRBJ2-2 TRBV28 - TRBD2
TGTGCCAGCAGAGGAGGGGGCAAGCAGTTCTTC CASRGGGKQFF TRBJ2-1 TRBV2 - -
TGCGCCAGCAGCCTGCTACCGGGACAGGGGGTCTACGAGCAGTACTTC CASSLLPGQGVYEQYF TRBJ2-7 TRBV5-1 - TRBD1
TGTGCCAGCAGTCCCTCCGTTCACAGGAGAGTACGTGGGGCCAACGTCCTGACTTTC CASSPSVHRRVRGANVLTF TRBJ2-6 TRBV28 - -
TGTGCTAGTGGTTTCTTGGCGGGGCCCTACAATGAGCAGTTCTTC CASGFLAGPYNEQFF TRBJ2-1 TRBV12-5 - -
TGTGCCAGGCAATATTCGGTTATCGGCTATGGCTACACCTTC CARQYSVIGYGYTF TRBJ1-2 TRBV19 - -
TGTGCCAGCAGCAAAGGGACTAGCGCGGGCGAGCAGTACTTC CASSKGTSAGEQYF TRBJ2-7 TRBV4-2 once TRBD2
TGTGCCAGCAACCGACAGGGGGCGGGAAACACCATATATTTT CASNRQGAGNTIYF TRBJ1-3 TRBV28 - TRBD1
TGTGCCAGCAGCTTAAACGAGTTGAACAGGGAAGCTTTCTTT CASSLNELNREAFF TRBJ1-1 TRBV7-9 few -
TGTGCCAGCAGTTTAGCAGGGTTCACTGAAGCTTTCTTT CASSLAGFTEAFF TRBJ1-1 TRBV28 - -
TGTGCCAGCTCACCGGTGGCCCCAGGCCCTAGCAATCAGCCCCAGCATTTT CASSPVAPGPSNQPQHF TRBJ1-5 TRBV18 - -
TGTGCCAGTAGTCCGGGAGACAGCTCCGGGCAGCCCCAGCATTTT CASSPGDSSGQPQHF TRBJ1-5 TRBV19 - -
TGTGCCACCAGCGCGCAGGGGATGAATCAGCCCCAGCATTTT CATSAQGMNQPQHF TRBJ1-5 TRBV15 - -
TGTGCCAGCAGCTTACGACAGGGCCTCGGCTACACCTTC CASSLRQGLGYTF TRBJ1-2 TRBV5-4 - TRBD1
TGCGCCAGCAGCCAAGATCGCGGGGGCCACTCCTACAATGAGCAGTTCTTC CASSQDRGGHSYNEQFF TRBJ2-1 TRBV4-1 - -
TGTGCCAGCAGCTTGGGGGCCCCCGCAAAGGGAGATGGCTACACCTTC CASSLGAPAKGDGYTF TRBJ1-2 TRBV5-4 - -
TGTGCCAGCAGTTTGTCGCTGGAGGGCTACACCTTC CASSLSLEGYTF TRBJ1-2 TRBV12-3/TRBV12-4 - -
TGTGCCAGCAGCCTAGGACAGTCTGATAGCTACACCTTC CASSLGQSDSYTF TRBJ1-2 TRBV5-4 - -